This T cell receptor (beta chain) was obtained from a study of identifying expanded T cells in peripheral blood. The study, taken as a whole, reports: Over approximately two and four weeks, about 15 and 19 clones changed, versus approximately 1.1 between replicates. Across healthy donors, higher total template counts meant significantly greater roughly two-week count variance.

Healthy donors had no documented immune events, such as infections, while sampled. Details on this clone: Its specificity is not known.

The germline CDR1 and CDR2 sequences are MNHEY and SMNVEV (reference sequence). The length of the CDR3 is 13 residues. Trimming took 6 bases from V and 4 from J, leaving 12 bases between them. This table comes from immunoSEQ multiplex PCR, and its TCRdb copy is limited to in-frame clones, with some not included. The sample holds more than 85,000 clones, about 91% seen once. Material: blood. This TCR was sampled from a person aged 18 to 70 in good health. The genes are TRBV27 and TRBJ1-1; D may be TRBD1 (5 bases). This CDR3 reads CASSRPGLTEAFF. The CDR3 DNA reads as TGTGCCAGCAGCCGCCCAGGGCTCACTGAAGCTTTCTTT.